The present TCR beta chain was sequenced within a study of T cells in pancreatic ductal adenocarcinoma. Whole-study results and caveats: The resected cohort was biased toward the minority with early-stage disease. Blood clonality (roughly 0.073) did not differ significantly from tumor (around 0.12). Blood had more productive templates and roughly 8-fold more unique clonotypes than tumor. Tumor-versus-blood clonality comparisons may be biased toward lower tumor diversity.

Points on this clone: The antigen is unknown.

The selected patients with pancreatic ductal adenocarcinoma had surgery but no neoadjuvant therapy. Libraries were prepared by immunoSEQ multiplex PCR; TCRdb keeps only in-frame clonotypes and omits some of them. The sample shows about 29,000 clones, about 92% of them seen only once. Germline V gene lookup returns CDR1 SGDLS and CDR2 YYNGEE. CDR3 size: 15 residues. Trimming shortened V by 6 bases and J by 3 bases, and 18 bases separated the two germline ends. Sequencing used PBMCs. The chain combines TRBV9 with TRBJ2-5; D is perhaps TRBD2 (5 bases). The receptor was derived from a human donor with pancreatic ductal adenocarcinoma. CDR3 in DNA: TGTGCCAGCACCCGACGAGGGCTGGTAGAAGAGACCCAGTACTTC. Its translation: CASTRRGLVEETQYF.